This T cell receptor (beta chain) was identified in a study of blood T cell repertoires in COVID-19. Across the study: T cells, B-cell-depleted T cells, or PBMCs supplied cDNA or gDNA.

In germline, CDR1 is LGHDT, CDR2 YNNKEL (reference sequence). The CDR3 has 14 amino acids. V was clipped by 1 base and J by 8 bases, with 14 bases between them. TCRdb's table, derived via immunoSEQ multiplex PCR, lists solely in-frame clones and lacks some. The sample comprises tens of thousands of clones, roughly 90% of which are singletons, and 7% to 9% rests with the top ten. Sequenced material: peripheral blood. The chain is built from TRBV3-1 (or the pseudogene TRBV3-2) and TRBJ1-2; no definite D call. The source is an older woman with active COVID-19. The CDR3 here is CASSQAGPGGGYTF. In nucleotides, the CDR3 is TGTGCCAGCAGCCAAGCCGGGCCCGGAGGGGGCTACACCTTC.